These 22 T cell receptor beta chains originate from one sample sequenced in a study of blood T cells in healthy people across ages. Together with a sample-barcoded 5' primer, a J-beta primer mix was included in a second PCR lasting roughly 7 to 11 cycles. TCRdb re-derived calls from the 5' RACE reads in MiXCR, one entry per CDR3 protein. The table lists under 2,000,000 distinct CDR3 sequences, roughly 52% of them singletons. Sequences were obtained from blood. All receptors derive from a woman in her forties in good health.

This rearrangement joins TRBV7-9 to TRBJ2-3, with TRBD2 as a possible D gene (5 bases). Per the germline V gene, CDR1 is SEHNR and CDR2 is FQNEAQ (reference sequence). The CDR3 has 15 residues. Deletions cut 5 bases from V and 3 bases from J, with 15 bases between. As DNA, the CDR3 is TGTGCCAGCAGCCCCCAACCGGGGAGTACAGATACGCAGTATTTT. It translates to CASSPQPGSTDTQYF.

The rearrangement uses TRBV10-3 and TRBJ2-5; weak D call: TRBD2 (6 bases). This CDR3 has 14 residues. Germline V gene lookup returns CDR1 ENHRY and CDR2 SYGVKD. The V gene lost 7 bases and the J gene lost 1 base, with 13 bases spanning the gap. The CDR3 bases are TGTGCCATCAAACAGGAGGGTTCCCAAGAGACCCAGTACTTC. As protein: CAIKQEGSQETQYF.

J is TRBJ2-4 and V is TRBV28; no firm D call. From germline, CDR1 is MDHEN and CDR2 SYDVKM. V lost 1 base to trimming and J lost 0 bases, with 13 bases between them. This CDR3 region has 17 residues. This CDR3 reads CASSLLRPTLAKNIQYF. The CDR3 nucleotides are TGTGCCAGCAGTTTATTGAGGCCCACTCTAGCCAAAAACATTCAGTACTTC.

The genes are TRBV4-2 and TRBJ2-5; maybe TRBD2 (7 bases). The CDR3 totals 18 residues. V lost 3 bases and J lost 4, with 24 bases in between. Germline assignment: CDR1 LGHNA and CDR2 YNFKEQ. The CDR3 here is CASSHRTGTLRGGETQYF. The CDR3 DNA reads TGTGCCAGCAGCCACCGTACCGGGACTTTAAGGGGGGGAGAGACCCAGTACTTC.

The chain uses TRBV6-5 and TRBJ2-6; TRBD1 is a possible D gene (6 bases). CDR1 is MNHEY, CDR2 SVGAGI, per germline. CDR3 size: 18 residues. Deletions cut 4 bases from V and 1 base from J, with 17 bases between. The CDR3 here is CASSFRRPGQSGANVLTF. CDR3 coding DNA: TGTGCCAGCAGTTTTCGGCGGCCCGGACAGTCTGGGGCCAACGTCCTGACTTTC.

In the case of this clonotype: A junction end diverges from the germline sequence, so it may reflect a read error. The gene calls are TRBV5-5 and TRBJ2-1; the D is unclear. CDR3 length: 16 residues. The germline CDR1 and CDR2 sequences are SGHKS and YYEKEE (reference sequence). CDR3 bases: TGTGCCAGCAGCTTGTTAGGGAAGGGCAGCCCCAATGAGCAGTTCTTT. It is translated as CASSLLGKGSPNEQFF.

On this clonotype itself: This may be a read error: a much more frequent sequence differs by one nucleotide. V gene TRBV7-2 combines with J gene TRBJ2-1, with 9 bases lining up with TRBD1. The CDR3 consists of 15 residues. V lost 5 bases, J lost 15 bases, and 17 bases stayed unmatched. CDR1 and CDR2 (germline): SGHTA, FQGNSA. This CDR3 is CASSDAGTGTLARFF. In nucleotides, the CDR3 is TGTGCCAGCAGCGACGCTGGGACAGGGACCCTCGCGCGGTTCTTC.

The chain combines TRBV10-3 with TRBJ1-2; no definite D call. The CDR3 is made up of 19 amino acids. V was clipped by 5 bases and J by 2 bases, with 27 bases between them. Germline loops: CDR1 ENHRY, CDR2 SYGVKD. The CDR3 loop is CAISPTLTESSSGNYGYTF. The CDR3 coding sequence is TGTGCCATCAGTCCTACTCTTACAGAATCCAGCTCCGGAAACTATGGCTACACCTTC.

This clonotype was detected only once. The chain links TRBV20-1 to TRBJ2-7; tentatively, D is TRBD1 (6 bases). The germline V gene has CDR1 DFQATT and CDR2 SNEGSKA (reference sequence). V was cut by 5 bases and J by 2 bases, with 10 bases left in between. The CDR3 consists of 12 residues. CDR3 bases: TGCAGTGCTCAGACAGGCGCCTACGAGCAGTACTTC. It encodes CSAQTGAYEQYF.

V and J are TRBV6-2 or TRBV6-3 and TRBJ1-5; D call uncertain. Germline CDR1 and CDR2: MNHEY and SVGEGT. V was trimmed by 6 bases and J by 15 bases, leaving 18 bases between them. The length of the CDR3 is 12 residues. CDR3 sequence (DNA): TGTGCCAGCAGCTTTCCACCGGGAACGAGGCATTTT. Encoded protein: CASSFPPGTRHF.

This clonotype was observed at least ten times. The rearrangement uses TRBV10-3 and TRBJ2-7; possible D gene TRBD1, 5 bases. There are 14 residues in the CDR3. Trimming took off 2 bases at V and 4 bases at J, with 12 bases between the two ends. CDR1 is ENHRY and CDR2 is SYGVKD in the germline V gene. The DNA of the CDR3 is TGTGCCATCAGTGAGGCAGGGAAGGGGTACGAGCAGTACTTC. It specifies CAISEAGKGYEQYF.

The J gene is TRBJ1-4, the V gene TRBV12-3 or TRBV12-4; D call uncertain. The CDR3 consists of 15 residues. The V and J ends lost 2 bases and 4 bases respectively, with 11 bases between them. CDR3 nucleotide sequence: TGTGCCAGCAGTTTAACTTGGGGAGTTAATGAAAAACTGTTTTTT. Translated, it gives CASSLTWGVNEKLFF.

This clonotype has a single count. The genes are TRBV12-3 or TRBV12-4 and TRBJ2-1; D is possibly TRBD1 or TRBD2 (7 bases each). The J call may not be correct, given that the DNA end is closer to TRBJ2-7. The CDR3 covers 15 residues. CDR3 nucleotides: TGTGCCAGCAACCTGGGCAGGGGGAGGGACAATGAGCAGTACTTC. Protein sequence: CASNLGRGRDNEQYF.

This clonotype was counted a few times. The gene calls are TRBV5-1 and TRBJ2-6; 8 positions match TRBD1. CDR1 SGHRS and CDR2 YFSETQ come from the germline V gene. Trimming removed 3 bases from V and 4 bases from J; junction bases left unmatched: 15. This CDR3 has 19 residues. CDR3 protein: CASSSENKDRVAGANVLTF. The CDR3 DNA sequence: TGCGCCAGCAGCTCGGAGAATAAGGACAGGGTGGCGGGGGCCAACGTCCTGACTTTC.

This clonotype was counted once. This chain connects TRBV4-3 to TRBJ2-1, with 10 bases aligning to TRBD1. CDR1 is LGHNA and CDR2 is YSLEER in the germline V gene. This CDR3 is 16 amino acids long. The junction had 6 bases not matched to a gene; V was cut back by 1 base and J by 6 bases. The CDR3 spells CASSQGGGDRGNEQFF. The CDR3 DNA reads as TGCGCCAGCAGCCAAGGTGGGGGGGACAGGGGCAATGAGCAGTTCTTC.

This clonotype occurred a few times. This chain links TRBV29-1 with TRBJ2-1; 7 bases line up with TRBD1. The CDR3 is 15 residues long. The junction had 5 bases not matched to a gene; V was cut back by 3 bases and J by 0 bases. Germline V lookup: CDR1 SQVTM, CDR2 ANQGSEA. CDR3 sequence: CSVERGLPSYNEQFF. CDR3 sequence (DNA): TGCAGCGTTGAGAGGGGGCTCCCCTCCTACAATGAGCAGTTCTTC.

This clonotype showed up just a few times. This chain links TRBV7-9 with TRBJ2-1, with 8 nucleotides matching TRBD2. CDR3 length: 15 residues. The ends lost 4 bases at V and 8 bases at J; junction bases unmatched: 10. Germline CDR1 reads SEHNR; CDR2 reads FQNEAQ (reference sequence). The CDR3 DNA is TGTGCCAGCAGCTCGAATCTAGCGGGTCTCGATGAGCAGTTCTTC. Translated: CASSSNLAGLDEQFF.

In this sample, this clonotype turned up a few times. The V gene is TRBV20-1, the J gene TRBJ2-5; TRBD2 matches 9 bases. Germline-derived CDR1 and CDR2 are DFQATT and SNEGSKA (reference sequence). This CDR3 is 15 amino acids long. Unmatched junction bases numbered 8, after V lost 0 bases and J lost 6 bases. DNA for the CDR3: TGCAGTGCTAGAGAAGGAGGCGGGGGGGCGAAGACCCAGTACTTC. Residues: CSAREGGGGAKTQYF.

This clonotype was observed a few times. This rearrangement joins TRBV6-2 or TRBV6-3 to TRBJ2-3, with TRBD2 matching 14 bases. Germline V gene data show CDR1 as MNHEY and CDR2 as SVGEGT. The J segment lost 6 bases and the V segment lost 5 bases, leaving 10 bases of the junction unmatched. The CDR3 extends over 17 amino acids. The CDR3 loop reads CASSGGTSGGPTDTQYF. As DNA, the CDR3 is TGTGCCAGCAGTGGGGGGACTAGCGGGGGCCCCACGGATACGCAGTATTTT.

CDR3 sequence (DNA): TGCAGTGCTAGAGATCTGAGGACGTCTTATAATTCACCCCTCCACTTT. This codes for CSARDLRTSYNSPLHF. The V and J genes are TRBV20-1 and TRBJ1-6; D gene uncertain. The CDR3 is made up of 16 amino acids. The germline V and J ends were trimmed by 0 bases and 4 bases, with 13 bases remaining between them. Germline V CDR1 and CDR2: DFQATT, SNEGSKA (reference sequence).

The genes are TRBV6-2 or TRBV6-3 and TRBJ1-2, with D tentatively TRBD1 (5 bases). CDR1 MNHEY and CDR2 SVGEGT come from the germline V gene. Trimming removed 4 bases at V and 8 bases at J, with 17 bases between. The CDR3 has 14 amino acids. Written as DNA, the CDR3 is TGTGCCAGCAGTTCCCGGGACGGAAGAGAGGGCTACACCTTC. The encoded protein is CASSSRDGREGYTF.

This chain uses TRBV9 with TRBJ1-2; TRBD1 is a possible D gene (6 bases). The CDR3 has 16 amino acids. The germline gives CDR1 SGDLS, CDR2 YYNGEE. Trimming removed 4 bases at V and 2 bases at J, with 18 bases between. CDR3 residues: CASSPRGGQKNYGYTF. DNA for the CDR3: TGTGCCAGCAGCCCGAGGGGGGGGCAAAAGAACTATGGCTACACCTTC.